This T cell receptor beta chain is drawn from a study of T-cell reconstitution after alpha-beta-depleted transplantation in children. General study points: T cells produced anew were the main source of T-cell counts and diversity one year after transplant. High day-60 TCRbeta diversity in some patients came from surviving recipient T cells and thymic progenitors. Approximately two months post-transplant, alpha-beta T cells reportedly originated from several hundred expanded graft clones.

Unique molecular identifiers were built into the TCRbeta library. A single record per CDR3 protein comes from TCRdb applying MiXCR to the PCR reads. The repertoire holds about 460,000 distinct CDR3 sequences, with roughly a tenth as singletons. This clonotype was seen only once. The antigen is unknown. The junction and the germline gene differ at one end; a read error may be behind it. The sample consisted of PBMCs, taken before TCRalphabeta/CD19-depleted stem cell transplant. The source is a child aged 2 to 10 with inherited bone marrow failure, due to receive a stem cell transplant.

CDR3 loop: CASSILLNTDPQYF. The CDR3 DNA reads TGTGCCAGCAGCATCCTCCTTAACACAGATCCGCAGTATTTT. This chain joins TRBV27 and TRBJ2-3; D is unclear. From germline, CDR1 is MNHEY and CDR2 SMNVEV (reference sequence). CDR3 length equals 14 residues.